This T cell receptor (beta chain) originates from a study of blood T cell repertoires in COVID-19 (dated by TCRdb to 2020 to 2021). Notes on the research overall: The collaborator samples originated in the United States, Italy and Spain and spanned the acute and convalescent phases of COVID-19. The prospective study material was composed of cDNA or gDNA derived from T cells, B-cell-depleted T cells, or PBMCs. The dataset comprised deeply sampled blood TCRbeta repertoires from subjects exposed to, actively infected with, or recovered from COVID-19. A freely available public database, intended as a resource for researchers studying the immune response to SARS-CoV-2, is where the repertoires were released. The samples were drawn from the first 160 participants of the ongoing ImmuneRACE study and from 1,254 subjects provided by 6 global collaborators. Nearly every sample came with metadata listing a de-identified subject ID, COVID-19 status, age in years and sex. Where HLA class I and class II types were available, the types were taken from metadata supplied by the sample provider, not from assay-based typing.

Measured from the cysteine to the phenylalanine, the CDR3 is 12 residues long. Only the CDR3 region is kept as DNA, spanning 36 bases read in frame from base 1. From the germline V gene, CDR1 is MNHEY and CDR2 is SVGAGI. Deletion took 2 bases off V and 12 bases off J, with a span of 8 bases between the germline ends. TCRbeta CDR3 regions were amplified from genomic DNA using the immunoSEQ Assay, a bias-controlled multiplex PCR. The paper's processing steps were these. The number of nucleated cells in each sample was estimated from the amplification of reference gene primers within the assay. To quantify the absolute abundance of each unique TCRbeta CDR3 rearrangement, sequence reads were collapsed and filtered. For each sample, productive Simpson clonality was calculated by taking the square root of Simpson's diversity index across productive rearrangements. TCRdb holds this immuneACCESS table with in-frame rearrangements only. Some clones are missing; in checked studies, unresolved V genes explain under half, and the rest has no known cause. V, J and clone size are those of that table, while D and trimming were read from the DNA. The sample table holds a few hundred thousand clones, of which under 90% were seen once. Jointly, the top ten make up about 4.5% of the sample.

In the case of this clone: Its antigen is still unknown. No quality values exist for individual bases; no much larger clone is one base distant.

Whole blood was collected in K2EDTA tubes by collaborating institutions according to the institutions' own protocols. For TCRbeta analysis, collaborator samples were shipped as frozen whole blood, as isolated PBMCs, or as DNA extracted from either sample type. Results the study describes overall, beyond this receptor: The amount of clinical and demographic metadata varied by source and participant and was provided uncurated.

The sequence joins TRBV6-5 to TRBJ1-6; TRBD1 might be the D gene, on 5 matching bases. Source material: peripheral blood. The source is a man over 45 with acute or convalescent COVID-19. The CDR3 reads CASSYRGGPLHF. DNA sequence: TGTGCCAGCAGTTACAGGGGTGGACCCCTCCACTTT.